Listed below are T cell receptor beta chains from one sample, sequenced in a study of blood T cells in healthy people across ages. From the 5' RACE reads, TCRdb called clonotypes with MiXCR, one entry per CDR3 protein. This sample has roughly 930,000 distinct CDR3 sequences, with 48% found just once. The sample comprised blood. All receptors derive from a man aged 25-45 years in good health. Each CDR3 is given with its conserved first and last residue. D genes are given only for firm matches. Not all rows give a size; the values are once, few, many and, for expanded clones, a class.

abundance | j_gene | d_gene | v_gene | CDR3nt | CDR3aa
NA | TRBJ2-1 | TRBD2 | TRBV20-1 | TGCAGTGCTGGGGGGGGTTTCCACAATGAGCAGTTCTTC | CSAGGGFHNEQFF
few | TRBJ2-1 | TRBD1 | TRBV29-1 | TGCAGCGTAAACCGCCGGGACAGGGTTGGTGATGAGCAGTTCTTC | CSVNRRDRVGDEQFF
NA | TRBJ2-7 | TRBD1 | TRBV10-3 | TGTGCCGTCAGTGCGGGCACAGGGGACTACGAGCAGTACTTC | CAVSAGTGDYEQYF
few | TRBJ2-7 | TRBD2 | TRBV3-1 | TGTGCCAGCAGCCAAGAAGGTCGGGGGGGCTACGAGCAGTACTTC | CASSQEGRGGYEQYF
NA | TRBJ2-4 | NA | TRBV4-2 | TGTGCCAGCAGCCAAAACCAGGGGCAGAGAGCCAAAAACATTCAGTACTTC | CASSQNQGQRAKNIQYF
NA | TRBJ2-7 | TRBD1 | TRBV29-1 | TGCAGCGTTTTAGGGGGACAGTATGACTACGAGCAGTACTTC | CSVLGGQYDYEQYF
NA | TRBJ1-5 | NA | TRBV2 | TGTGCCAGCACCCCGGACATCCATGGCAATCAGCCCCAGCATTTT | CASTPDIHGNQPQHF
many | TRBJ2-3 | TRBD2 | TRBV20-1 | TGCAGTGCTAGATCCCCGGGACTAGCGGGCACAGATACGCAGTATTTT | CSARSPGLAGTDTQYF
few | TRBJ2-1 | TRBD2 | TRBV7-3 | TGTGCCAGCAGCTTAACGATGGCTAGCGGATACAATGAGCAGTTCTTC | CASSLTMASGYNEQFF
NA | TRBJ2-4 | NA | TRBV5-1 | TGCGCCAGCAGCTTGCAAAGCGCTCTCGCAAACATTCAGTACTTC | CASSLQSALANIQYF
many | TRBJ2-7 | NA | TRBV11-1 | TGTGCCAGCAGCCTTTCAGACAGGTTTCCCCACGAGCAGTACTTC | CASSLSDRFPHEQYF
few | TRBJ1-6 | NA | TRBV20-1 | TGCAGTGCTAAACGCCCGGGACGTGGTAATTCACCCCTCCACTTT | CSAKRPGRGNSPLHF
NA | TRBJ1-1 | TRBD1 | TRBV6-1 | TGTGCCAGCAGAAGGACAGGAAAGAACACTGAAGCTTTCTTT | CASRRTGKNTEAFF
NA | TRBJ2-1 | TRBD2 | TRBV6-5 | TGTGCCAGCAGTTCCCCAGCGGGGGGGAAGAATGAGCAGTTCTTC | CASSSPAGGKNEQFF
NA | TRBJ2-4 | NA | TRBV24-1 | TGTGCCACCAGTGATTTATTCCGGGAAATCAAAAACATTCAGTACTTC | CATSDLFREIKNIQYF
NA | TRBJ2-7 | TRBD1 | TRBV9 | TGTGCCAGCAGCGACTCTCCGGGACAGGGATTTATGCACGAGCAGTACTTC | CASSDSPGQGFMHEQYF
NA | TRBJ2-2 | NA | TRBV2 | TGTGCCAGCAGTGAGCTGGGGGCGTCCGGGGAGCTGTTTTTT | CASSELGASGELFF
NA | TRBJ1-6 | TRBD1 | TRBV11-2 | TGTGCCAGCAGCTTAGCCGGGGGACAGACAAACTATTCACCCCTCCACTTT | CASSLAGGQTNYSPLHF
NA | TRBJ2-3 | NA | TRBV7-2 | TGTGCCAGCAGCTTAGCGCAGATGGGGACCACAGATACGCAGTATTTT | CASSLAQMGTTDTQYF
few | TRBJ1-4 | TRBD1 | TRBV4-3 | TGCGCCAGCAGCCAACTGACGAGCCCTGGACAGGATCCTAATGAAAAACTGTTTTTT | CASSQLTSPGQDPNEKLFF
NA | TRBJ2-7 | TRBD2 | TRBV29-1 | TGCAGCGTTGGAAATAGCGGGCCGTACGAGCAGTACTTC | CSVGNSGPYEQYF
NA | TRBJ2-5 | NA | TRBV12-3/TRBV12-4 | TGTGCCAGCAGTTTAGGGCTAGCGTTGCGAGAGACCCAGTACTTC | CASSLGLALRETQYF
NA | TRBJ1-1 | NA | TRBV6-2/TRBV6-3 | TGTGCCAGCAACCTCGACAGGAACACTGAAGCTTTCTTT | CASNLDRNTEAFF
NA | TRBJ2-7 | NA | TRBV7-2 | TGTGCCAGCAGCGTAGCTTTAGTAGACTACGAGCAGTACTTC | CASSVALVDYEQYF
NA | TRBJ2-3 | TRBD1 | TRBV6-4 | TGTGTCAGCAGTGACAACAGGGGAGATACGCAGTATTTT | CVSSDNRGDTQYF
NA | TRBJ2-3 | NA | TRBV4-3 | TGCGCCAGCAACCATGGGGTCCTTTCGATCACAGATACGCAGTATTTT | CASNHGVLSITDTQYF
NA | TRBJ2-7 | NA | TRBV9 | TGTGCCAGCAGCGTGACAGTTAGAAACGAGCAGTACTTC | CASSVTVRNEQYF
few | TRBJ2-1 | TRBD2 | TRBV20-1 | TGCAGTGCCCCCAGGGAGCGGGGGTACAATGAGCAGTTCTTC | CSAPRERGYNEQFF
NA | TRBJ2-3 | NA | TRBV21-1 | TGTGCCAGCAGCAATCAGGGGGGGCGGATGACAGATACGCAGTATTTT | CASSNQGGRMTDTQYF
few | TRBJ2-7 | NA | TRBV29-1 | TGCAGCGTTGAAGAACCGGGACTTCTATACGAGCAGTACTTC | CSVEEPGLLYEQYF